The clone carrying this TCR beta chain was detected ten times or more. The antigen remains undetermined. Using its own MiXCR run on the 5' RACE reads, TCRdb lists one record per CDR3 protein. The sample includes around 95,000 distinct CDR3 sequences, about 4.6% of them seen just once. Time point denoted: sample taken at primary tumor resection. Patients with untreated early-stage non-small cell lung cancer, numbering 72, were the donors. Researchers sequenced whole RNA taken from tumor, nontumor lung or frozen PBMC without sorting. The data are from a study of spatial heterogeneity in lung cancer. The wider study: Counts of TCR transcripts in tumor regions correlated strongly with a matched bulk RNA-seq T cell module score.

Study findings and constraints: The estimate shows that only approximately 7% of tumor T cells were covered for alpha and around 13% for beta chains. Within tumors, counts of expanded alpha and beta TCRs tracked tumor mutation counts.

This sample comprised lung tumor tissue, obtained at surgery. This sequence was found in a male donor with early-stage non-small cell lung cancer.

CDR3 coding DNA: TGCGCCAGCAGCTCGGACAGCCTCACAGATACGCAGTATTTT. It specifies CASSSDSLTDTQYF. The chain joins TRBV5-1 to TRBJ2-3, with a possible D match to TRBD1 (6 bases). This CDR3 contains 14 residues. Germline CDR1 and CDR2: SGHRS and YFSETQ. V was cut by 3 bases and J by 2 bases, with 10 bases left in between.